The 29 T cell receptor beta chains reported below all come from one sample, sequenced in a study of early T cells in non-severe SARS-CoV-2 infection. TCRdb reanalysed the 5' RACE reads using MiXCR and keeps one entry per CDR3 protein. The repertoire holds 37,000 or so distinct CDR3 sequences, with over 4% as singletons. The material sequenced was whole blood. These receptors all come from an adult who was a healthcare worker with PCR-confirmed SARS-CoV-2 infection or an uninfected control (not recorded which).

This clonotype was counted at least ten times. The chain joins TRBV5-4 to TRBJ1-2; D is possibly TRBD1 (5 bases). Trimming pared 2 bases from V and 3 bases from J, leaving 8 bases between. Germline CDR1 and CDR2: SGHNT and YYREEE (reference sequence). The CDR3 covers 13 residues. CDR3 nucleotides: TGTGCCAGCAGCTTATGGGACGACTATGGCTACACCTTC. Translation: CASSLWDDYGYTF.

This sequence joins TRBV3-1 and TRBJ2-1, with 11 bases that match TRBD2. The CDR3 contains 15 residues. Trimming at V came to 5 bases and at J to 7 bases, leaving 7 bases not matched to a gene. CDR1 LGHDT and CDR2 YNNKEL come from the germline V gene (reference sequence). The CDR3 reads CASSLAGGFSNEQFF. As DNA, the CDR3 is TGTGCCAGCAGCTTAGCGGGAGGGTTTTCGAATGAGCAGTTCTTC.

This clonotype was picked up many times. V is TRBV12-3 or TRBV12-4 and J is TRBJ1-3, with D unresolved. V lost 2 bases and J 3 bases, leaving 11 bases between the germline ends. CDR3 length: 15 amino acids. The CDR3 spells CASSLSGGGGNTIYF. CDR3 DNA sequence: TGTGCCAGCAGTTTATCCGGAGGAGGTGGAAACACCATATATTTT.

This clonotype was detected ten times or more. V gene TRBV30 combines with J gene TRBJ2-7; 8 positions agree with TRBD2. V shed 0 bases and J 0 bases; nucleotides not matched to a gene: 4. Germline values: CDR1 GTSNPN, CDR2 SVGIG (reference sequence). The CDR3 has 15 residues. CDR3 amino acids: CAWSVLAASSYEQYF. CDR3 nucleotides: TGTGCCTGGAGTGTACTAGCGGCGAGCTCCTACGAGCAGTACTTC.

This clonotype counts as medium-sized. V gene TRBV13 combines with J gene TRBJ2-3; D call uncertain. Germline CDR1 is PRHDT and CDR2 is FYEKMQ (reference sequence). The length of the CDR3 is 16 residues. Deletions cut 1 base from V and 0 bases from J, with 11 bases between. CDR3 sequence: CASSLEALRSTDTQYF. In DNA form, the CDR3 reads TGTGCCAGCAGCTTAGAAGCATTGCGAAGCACAGATACGCAGTATTTT. The full variable domain, with the rest looked up from reference TRBV13 and TRBJ2-3, is AAGVIQSPRHLIKEKRETATLKCYPIPRHDTVYWYQQGPGQDPQFLISFYEKMQSDKGSIPDRFSAQQFSDYHSELNMSSLELGDSALYFCASSLEALRSTDTQYFGPGTRLTVL.

This clonotype was seen repeatedly, ten times or more. This sequence joins TRBV5-4 and TRBJ2-1; possibly TRBD1 for D (6 bases). The V gene lost 3 bases and the J gene lost 6 bases, with 13 bases spanning the gap. This CDR3 has 14 residues. Germline CDR1 and CDR2: SGHNT and YYREEE (reference sequence). The CDR3 is CASSSGTLGNEQFF. CDR3 bases: TGTGCCAGCAGCTCCGGGACATTAGGCAATGAGCAGTTCTTC. The whole variable domain, remainder taken from reference TRBV5-4 and TRBJ2-1, is ETGVTQSPTHLIKTRGQQVTLRCSSQSGHNTVSWYQQALGQGPQFIFQYYREEENGRGNFPPRFSGLQFPNYSSELNVNALELDDSALYLCASSSGTLGNEQFFGPGTRLTVL.

This clonotype was seen at least ten times. This chain uses TRBV5-1 with TRBJ1-5, with D hard to call. The CDR3 sequence is 13 residues long. The germline V gene has CDR1 SGHRS and CDR2 YFSETQ. The germline V and J ends were trimmed by 4 bases and 4 bases, with 9 bases remaining between them. The CDR3 loop reads CASSTDGNQPQHF. CDR3 DNA sequence: TGCGCCAGCAGCACGGACGGGAATCAGCCCCAGCATTTT. Full variable domain (missing parts from reference TRBV5-1 and TRBJ1-5): KAGVTQTPRYLIKTRGQQVTLSCSPISGHRSVSWYQQTPGQGLQFLFEYFSETQRNKGNFPGRFSGRQFSNSRSEMNVSTLELGDSALYLCASSTDGNQPQHFGDGTRLSIL.

J is TRBJ2-1 and V is TRBV19; no firm D call. This CDR3 is 15 amino acids long. V was trimmed by 5 bases and J by 0 bases, leaving 11 bases between them. Germline values: CDR1 LNHDA, CDR2 SQIVND (reference sequence). CDR3 DNA: TGTGCCAGTAGTGGGAACGAAAGCTCCTACAATGAGCAGTTCTTC. Translation gives CASSGNESSYNEQFF.

This clonotype has at least ten counts. This chain connects TRBV7-2 to TRBJ2-5; D is ambiguous. Germline V lookup: CDR1 SGHTA, CDR2 FQGNSA. CDR3 length equals 13 residues. With 4 bases removed from V and 2 bases from J, the gap between germline ends came to 8 bases. The CDR3 loop reads CASSSVIQETQYF. The CDR3 DNA reads TGTGCCAGCAGCTCCGTGATTCAAGAGACCCAGTACTTC.

This clonotype was seen at least ten times. This chain connects TRBV6-5 to TRBJ1-6; possibly TRBD1 for D (6 bases). Trimming left V 1 base short and J 13 bases short, with 14 bases between. The CDR3 runs 14 residues. Germline CDR1 is MNHEY and CDR2 is SVGAGI. The CDR3 DNA is TGTGCCAGCAGTTACTTTAACAGGGAGACGCCCCTCCACTTT. Translated: CASSYFNRETPLHF.

CDR3 in amino acids: CASSQDNRVDYGYTF. The CDR3 nucleotides read TGCGCCAGCAGCCAAGATAACAGGGTCGACTATGGCTACACCTTC. The chain couples TRBV4-3 to TRBJ1-2; a possible D gene is TRBD1 (6 bases). CDR3 length equals 15 residues. Looked up from germline, CDR1 is LGHNA and CDR2 is YSLEER. Trimming took 0 bases from V and 3 from J, leaving 11 bases between them.

The chain has TRBV10-1 and TRBJ1-1, with unresolved D. This CDR3 is built from 13 residues. CDR1 and CDR2 from the germline V gene are WNHNN and SYGVQD (reference sequence). Trimming removed 4 bases from V and 1 base from J, with 7 bases in between. CDR3 sequence: CASSAPENTEAFF. The CDR3 nucleotides are TGCGCCAGCAGTGCCCCAGAGAACACTGAAGCTTTCTTT.

This clonotype was found many times. This rearrangement joins TRBV20-1 to TRBJ1-1; D is unclear. The CDR3 consists of 16 residues. Germline CDR1 is DFQATT and CDR2 is SNEGSKA (reference sequence). V lost 6 bases to trimming and J lost 0 bases, with 20 bases between them. This CDR3 is CSAILRATSMNTEAFF. CDR3 nucleotide sequence: TGCAGTGCGATTCTCCGGGCTACCAGCATGAACACTGAAGCTTTCTTT.

This clonotype was seen a handful of times. The chain links TRBV3-1 to TRBJ1-3; no definite D call. V lost 7 bases and J 8 bases, leaving 9 bases between the germline ends. Germline V gene sequence: CDR1 LGHDT, CDR2 YNNKEL (reference sequence). The CDR3 runs to 11 residues. The CDR3 here is CASKVGDTIYF. CDR3 nucleotide sequence: TGTGCCAGCAAAGTCGGGGACACCATATATTTT. Looking up the rest from reference TRBV3-1 and TRBJ1-3 gives the full variable domain: DTAVSQTPKYLVTQMGNDKSIKCEQNLGHDTMYWYKQDSKKFLKIMFSYNNKELIINETVPNRFSPKSPDKAHLNLHINSLELGDSAVYFCASKVGDTIYFGEGSWLTVV.

The chain employs TRBV7-2 and TRBJ2-1, with D uncertain. The CDR3 has 15 residues. The V end lost 1 base, the J end lost 6 bases, and 13 bases lay between the germline ends. Germline V lookup: CDR1 SGHTA, CDR2 FQGNSA. The DNA for the CDR3 is TGTGCCAGCAGCTTAGGGGCCAGAGAGACCAATGAGCAGTTCTTC. Protein: CASSLGARETNEQFF.

Many counts were recorded for this clonotype. The rearrangement joins TRBV27 to TRBJ1-5, with TRBD1 matching over 8 bases. The germline V gene encodes CDR1 MNHEY and CDR2 SMNVEV (reference sequence). The CDR3 loop spans 15 amino acids. The trim removed 6 bases at V and 5 bases at J, leaving 9 bases unmatched. The chain's CDR3 is CASRGVTGADQPQHF. The CDR3 DNA follows: TGTGCCAGCAGGGGGGTGACAGGGGCGGATCAGCCCCAGCATTTT.

This clonotype appeared many times. The chain couples TRBV7-8 to TRBJ1-1; D not resolved. V gave up 5 bases and J gave up 3 bases, with 7 bases separating them. CDR3 size: 12 residues. The germline gives CDR1 SGHVS, CDR2 FQNEAQ. CDR3 amino acids: CASSPPYTEAFF. The DNA for the CDR3 is TGTGCCAGCAGCCCCCCATACACTGAAGCTTTCTTT.

This clonotype was seen at least ten times. The genes are TRBV7-9 and TRBJ2-2; D is perhaps TRBD2 (5 bases). This CDR3 spans 15 amino acids. Trimming left V 6 bases short and J 2 bases short, with 13 bases between. The germline CDR1 and CDR2 sequences are SEHNR and FQNEAQ (reference sequence). The CDR3 sequence: CASRTLGENTGELFF. For the CDR3, the DNA is TGTGCCAGCAGAACCCTCGGGGAAAACACCGGGGAGCTGTTTTTT.

This clonotype was recorded many times. This chain links TRBV2 with TRBJ2-2; perhaps D is TRBD1 or TRBD2 (5 bases each). The germline V and J ends were trimmed by 4 bases and 5 bases, with 14 bases remaining between them. Germline-derived CDR1 and CDR2 are SNHLY and FYNNEI. CDR3 length: 15 residues. The CDR3 loop reads CASSATASGTGELFF. The CDR3 region has the DNA TGTGCCAGCAGTGCGACAGCGTCGGGGACCGGGGAGCTGTTTTTT.

V is TRBV3-1 and J is TRBJ2-3, with D perhaps matching TRBD1 (5 bases). CDR3 size: 16 residues. CDR1 and CDR2 from the germline V gene are LGHDT and YNNKEL (reference sequence). V was trimmed by 4 bases and J by 0 bases, leaving 14 bases between them. In DNA form, the CDR3 reads TGTGCCAGCAGCCCTCAGGGCGCATCTAGCACAGATACGCAGTATTTT. Amino acids: CASSPQGASSTDTQYF.

This clonotype was recorded many times. The junction departs from germline at one end; a sequencing error may be responsible. The J gene is TRBJ1-5, the V gene TRBV7-2, with D unresolved. This CDR3 is 12 amino acids long. Germline loops: CDR1 SGHTA, CDR2 FQGNSA. The CDR3 region is CASSIAAGPQHF. The CDR3 region has the DNA TGTGCCAGCAGCATAGCCGCTGGGCCCCAGCATTTT.

This clonotype was counted a few times. V usage is TRBV12-3 or TRBV12-4 and J usage is TRBJ1-2, with 7 bases that match TRBD1. The CDR3 length is 15 residues. Trimming took 5 bases from V and 5 from J; bases not matched to a gene: 11. The CDR3: CASSKLAGTAYGYTF. The DNA of the CDR3 is TGTGCCAGCAGTAAACTCGCCGGGACAGCTTATGGCTACACCTTC.

This clonotype was observed many times. The chain is built from TRBV24-1 and TRBJ2-7; a possible D gene is TRBD2 (6 bases). The germline V and J ends were trimmed by 2 bases and 6 bases, with 13 bases remaining between them. The CDR3 runs to 14 residues. From germline, CDR1 is KGHDR and CDR2 SFDVKD. The CDR3 DNA follows: TGTGCCACCAGTGATTCAACCACGGAGGGCGAGCAGTACTTC. This translates into CATSDSTTEGEQYF.

This clonotype has ten or more counts. This rearrangement joins TRBV3-2 to TRBJ1-5. TRBV3-2 is recorded as a pseudogene. This CDR3 comprises 16 residues. Here the CDR3 reads CASSTTWQYSNQPQHF. CDR3 in DNA: TGTGCCAGCAGCACAACTTGGCAGTATAGCAATCAGCCCCAGCATTTT.

This clonotype was counted many times. CDR3 in amino acids: CSVRPRAQETQYF. The CDR3 DNA reads as TGCAGCGTCCGTCCTAGGGCTCAAGAGACCCAGTACTTC. The chain recombines TRBV29-1 with TRBJ2-5; no firm D call. The V gene lost 6 bases and the J gene lost 2 bases, with 13 bases spanning the gap. This CDR3 is 13 amino acids long. CDR1 and CDR2 (germline): SQVTM, ANQGSEA.

This clonotype has more than one count but fewer than ten. This chain joins TRBV6-4 and TRBJ2-1; no clear D gene. CDR3 length: 14 amino acids. CDR1 is MRHNA and CDR2 is SNTAGT in the germline V gene. Trimming cost V 9 bases and J 3 bases, with 15 bases left between them. Here the CDR3 reads CARHTERDYNEQFF. CDR3 bases: TGTGCCAGGCACACGGAACGTGACTACAATGAGCAGTTCTTC.

J is TRBJ1-3 and V is TRBV12-3 or TRBV12-4; no definite D call. There are 13 residues in the CDR3. Trimming pared 6 bases from V and 4 bases from J, leaving 10 bases between. The CDR3: CASSLSVGNTIYF. For the CDR3, the DNA is TGTGCCAGCAGCCTTTCAGTGGGAAACACCATATATTTT.

This clonotype was seen a few times. V usage is TRBV4-3 and J usage is TRBJ2-7; 7 bases line up with TRBD1. This CDR3 has 15 residues. V was clipped by 1 base and J by 1 base; unmatched bases: 4. Germline V gives CDR1 LGHNA, CDR2 YSLEER. CDR3 coding DNA: TGCGCCAGCAGCCAAGCTCGGGGACAGTCCTACGAGCAGTACTTC. The encoded protein is CASSQARGQSYEQYF.

Many counts were recorded for this clonotype. The V gene is TRBV6-4, the J gene TRBJ2-1; a weak D match, TRBD1 (5 bases). Germline CDR1 and CDR2: MRHNA and SNTAGT. V was pared by 2 bases and J by 7 bases, with 12 bases between. This CDR3 region has 14 residues. The CDR3 DNA is TGTGCCAGCAGTGACGGTTCAGGGTCGAATGAGCAGTTCTTC. Its translation is CASSDGSGSNEQFF.